The T cell receptor beta chain under discussion was sequenced for a study of OX40 agonist ivuxolimab in advanced cancers. Study-wide context: In this cohort, patients received ivuxolimab, an agonistic anti-OX40 (CD134) antibody.

TCRdb's copy holds only in-frame clones and misses some; the assay was immunoSEQ multiplex PCR. The table records roughly 56,000 clones, roughly 82% of them present only once. Germline loops: CDR1 MNHNY, CDR2 SVGAGI (reference sequence). CDR3 length equals 16 residues. The V gene lost 6 bases and the J gene lost 0 bases, with 15 bases spanning the gap. This clone was seen a single time. The V and J genes are TRBV6-6 and TRBJ1-5; D is possibly TRBD1 (5 bases). The source of this sequence is an adult with an advanced solid tumor such as melanoma, head and neck, liver or kidney cancer. Specimen: CD4+ or CD8+ T cells sorted from blood, collected in a trial of the OX40 agonist ivuxolimab. The CDR3 protein is CASRTGGGDSNQPQHF. The DNA for the CDR3 is TGTGCCAGCAGAACGGGGGGGGGAGATAGCAATCAGCCCCAGCATTTT.